This T cell receptor (beta chain) appears in the sequencing data of a study of OX40 agonist ivuxolimab in advanced cancers. Study in general: With ivuxolimab, an agonistic anti-OX40 (CD134) antibody, patients were treated. Dosing consisted of intravenous ivuxolimab at 0.01 to 10 mg/kg every 2 weeks.

Germline CDR1 reads SGHAT; CDR2 reads FQNNGV. The CDR3 totals 14 residues. Trimming stripped 4 bases from V and 2 bases from J, with 12 bases between. Clones were sequenced by immunoSEQ multiplex PCR, and TCRdb holds only the in-frame ones, with some missing. The sample yields around 67,000 clones, roughly four fifths seen once. With autoimmune disease history or systemic immunosuppression, patients were excluded. Blood sampling was done at baseline, cycle 4 day 1, and cycle 7 day 1. Specimen: CD4+ or CD8+ T cells sorted from blood, collected in a trial of the OX40 agonist ivuxolimab. The rearrangement uses TRBV11-2 and TRBJ2-7, with TRBD2 as a possible D gene (6 bases). The receptor comes from an adult with an advanced solid tumor such as melanoma, head and neck, liver or kidney cancer. DNA of the CDR3: TGTGCCAGCAGCTCCGCGGGGCCGACCTACGAGCAGTACTTC. Its protein product is CASSSAGPTYEQYF. The full variable domain, completed using reference TRBV11-2 and TRBJ2-7, is EAGVAQSPRYKIIEKRQSVAFWCNPISGHATLYWYQQILGQGPKLLIQFQNNGVVDDSQLPKDRFSAERLKGVDSTLKIQPAKLEDSAVYLCASSSAGPTYEQYFGPGTRLTVT.